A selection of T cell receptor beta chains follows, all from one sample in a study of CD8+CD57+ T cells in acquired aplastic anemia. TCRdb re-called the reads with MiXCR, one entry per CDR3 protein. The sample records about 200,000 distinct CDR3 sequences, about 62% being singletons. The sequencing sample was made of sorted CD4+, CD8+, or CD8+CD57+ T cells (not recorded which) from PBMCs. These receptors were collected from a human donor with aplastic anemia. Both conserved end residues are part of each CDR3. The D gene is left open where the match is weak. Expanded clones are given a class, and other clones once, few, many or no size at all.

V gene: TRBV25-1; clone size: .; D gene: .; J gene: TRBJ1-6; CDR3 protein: CASSLGGGNSPLHF; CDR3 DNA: TGTGCCAGCAGCCTCGGTGGGGGCAATTCACCCCTCCACTTT
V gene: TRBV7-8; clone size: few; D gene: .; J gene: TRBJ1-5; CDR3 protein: CASSLERGGSQPQHF; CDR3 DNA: TGTGCCAGCAGCTTAGAGAGGGGGGGTTCGCAGCCCCAGCATTTT
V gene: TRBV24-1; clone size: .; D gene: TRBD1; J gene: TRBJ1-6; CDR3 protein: CATSDSGTGAGSPLHF; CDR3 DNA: TGTGCCACCAGTGATTCCGGGACAGGGGCAGGTTCACCCCTCCACTTT
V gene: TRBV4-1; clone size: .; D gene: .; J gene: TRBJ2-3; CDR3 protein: CASSQASGASFTDTQYF; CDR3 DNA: TGCGCCAGCAGCCAAGCGTCAGGGGCTAGCTTTACAGATACGCAGTATTTT
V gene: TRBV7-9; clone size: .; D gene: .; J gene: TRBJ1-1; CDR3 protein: CASSLDRGVTEAFF; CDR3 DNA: TGTGCCAGCAGCTTAGATCGGGGTGTCACTGAAGCTTTCTTT
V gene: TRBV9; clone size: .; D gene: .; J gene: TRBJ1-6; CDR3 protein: CASSAPRADNSPLHF; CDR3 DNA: TGTGCCAGCAGCGCCCCCCGGGCCGATAATTCACCCCTCCACTTT
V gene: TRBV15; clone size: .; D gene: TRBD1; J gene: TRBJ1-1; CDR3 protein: CATSRDRRTGLNTEAFF; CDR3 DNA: TGTGCCACCAGCAGAGATCGCAGGACAGGACTGAACACTGAAGCTTTCTTT
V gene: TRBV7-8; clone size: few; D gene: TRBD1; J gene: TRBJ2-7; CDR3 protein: CASSLVVGDSPSSYEQYF; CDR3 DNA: TGTGCCAGCAGCTTAGTCGTCGGGGACAGCCCCAGCTCCTACGAGCAGTACTTC
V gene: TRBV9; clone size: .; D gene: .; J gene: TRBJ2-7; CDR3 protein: CASAVASGAYEQYF; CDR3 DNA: TGCGCCAGCGCCGTTGCGAGCGGAGCATACGAGCAGTACTTC
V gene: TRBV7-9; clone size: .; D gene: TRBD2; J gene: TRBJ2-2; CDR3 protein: CASSSPSGEGGELFF; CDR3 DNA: TGTGCCAGCAGCTCCCCTAGCGGGGAGGGCGGGGAGCTGTTTTTT
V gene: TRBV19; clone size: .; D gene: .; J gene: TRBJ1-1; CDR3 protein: CASSPIPFGPTEAFF; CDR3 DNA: TGTGCCAGTAGTCCCATACCCTTCGGCCCCACTGAAGCTTTCTTT
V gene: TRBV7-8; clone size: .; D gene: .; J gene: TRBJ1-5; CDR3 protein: CASSLNLVSNQPQHF; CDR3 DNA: TGTGCCAGCAGCTTAAACTTGGTCAGCAATCAGCCCCAGCATTTT
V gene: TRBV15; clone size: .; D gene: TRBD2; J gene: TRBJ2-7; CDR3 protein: CATSRDLGRDEQYF; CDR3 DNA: TGTGCCACCAGCAGAGATCTAGGGAGGGACGAGCAGTACTTC
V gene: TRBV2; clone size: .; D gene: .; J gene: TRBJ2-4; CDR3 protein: CASSEVLSVAKNIQYF; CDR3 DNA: TGTGCCAGCAGTGAAGTTCTCTCCGTAGCCAAAAACATTCAGTACTTC
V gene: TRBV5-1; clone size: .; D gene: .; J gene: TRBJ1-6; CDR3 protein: CASSLAGSASPLHF; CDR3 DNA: TGCGCCAGCAGCTTGGCGGGGTCCGCGTCACCCCTCCACTTT
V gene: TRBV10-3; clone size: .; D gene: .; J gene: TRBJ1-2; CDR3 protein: CAISEGSRREVAGYTF; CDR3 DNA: TGTGCCATCAGTGAAGGGAGCCGCAGGGAAGTCGCTGGCTACACCTTC
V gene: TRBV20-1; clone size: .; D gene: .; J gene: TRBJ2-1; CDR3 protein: CSAGKSYNEQFF; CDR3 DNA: TGCAGTGCGGGCAAATCCTACAATGAGCAGTTCTTC